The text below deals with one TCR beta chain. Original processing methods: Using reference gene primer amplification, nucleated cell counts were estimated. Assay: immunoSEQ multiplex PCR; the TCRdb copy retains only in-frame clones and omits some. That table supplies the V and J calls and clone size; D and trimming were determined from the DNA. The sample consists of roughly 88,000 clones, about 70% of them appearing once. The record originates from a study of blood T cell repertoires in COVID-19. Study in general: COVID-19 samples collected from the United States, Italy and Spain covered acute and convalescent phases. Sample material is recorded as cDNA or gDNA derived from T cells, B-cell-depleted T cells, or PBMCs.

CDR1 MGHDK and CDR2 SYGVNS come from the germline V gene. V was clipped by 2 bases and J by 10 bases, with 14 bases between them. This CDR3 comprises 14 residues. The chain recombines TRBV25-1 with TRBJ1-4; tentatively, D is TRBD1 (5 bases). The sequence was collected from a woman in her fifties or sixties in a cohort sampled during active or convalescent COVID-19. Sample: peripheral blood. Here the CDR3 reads CASSELGGQGKLFF. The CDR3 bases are TGTGCCAGCAGTGAACTGGGAGGGCAGGGAAAACTGTTTTTT.